This T cell receptor beta chain is from a study of CD8 T cells in ankylosing spondylitis. TCRdb called the 5' RACE reads again in MiXCR, with one record for every CDR3 protein. The repertoire holds 500,000 to 550,000 distinct CDR3 sequences, about 13% seen once, with over 6.5% in the top ten. Overall study findings and caveats: Apparently characteristic of ankylosing spondylitis blood was a TCR beta motif (roughly eight highly homologous variants).

V lost 1 base and J 3 bases, leaving 6 bases between the germline ends. This CDR3 is 14 amino acids long. The germline V gene encodes CDR1 SGHVS and CDR2 FQNEAQ. This clonotype was picked up a small number of times. What it binds is unknown. V is TRBV7-8 and J is TRBJ2-2; a weak D match, TRBD1 (5 bases). The sequencing sample was made of blood, either unsorted or a sorted T cell fraction (not recorded which). The clonotype comes from a male donor with ankylosing spondylitis. The CDR3 sequence: CASSLEGYTGELFF. The CDR3 DNA reads as TGTGCCAGCAGCTTAGAGGGGTACACCGGGGAGCTGTTTTTT.